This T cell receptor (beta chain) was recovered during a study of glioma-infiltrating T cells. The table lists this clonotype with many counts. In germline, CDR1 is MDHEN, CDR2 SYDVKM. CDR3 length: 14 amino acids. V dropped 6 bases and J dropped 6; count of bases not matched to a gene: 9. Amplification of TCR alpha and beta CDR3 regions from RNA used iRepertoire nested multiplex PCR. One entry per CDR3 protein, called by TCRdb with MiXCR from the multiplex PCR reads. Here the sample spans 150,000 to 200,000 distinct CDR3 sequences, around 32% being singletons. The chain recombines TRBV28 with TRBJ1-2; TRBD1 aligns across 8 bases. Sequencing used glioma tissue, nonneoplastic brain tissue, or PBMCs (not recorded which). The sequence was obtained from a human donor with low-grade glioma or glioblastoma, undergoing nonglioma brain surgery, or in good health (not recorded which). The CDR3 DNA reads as TGTGCCAGCAGAACCCCACAGGGGGTGGATGGCTACACCTTC. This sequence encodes CASRTPQGVDGYTF.